The source of this TCR beta chain is a study of beta chain features in type 1 diabetes. Across the study: Across every sample, around 98 million sorted cells were examined in total. Study findings and constraints: Type 1 diabetes patients had TCRB CDR3s that were shorter (moderately but significantly so) in all four CD4+ subsets. Individuals with type 1 diabetes displayed fewer insertions and more deletions at VDJ junctions. Within patients, naive, central memory and Treg TCRB repertoires seemed more similar than within healthy donors.

V lost 5 bases to trimming and J lost 12 bases, with 17 bases between them. Germline values: CDR1 MNHEY, CDR2 SVGAGI. This CDR3 comprises 13 residues. The table lists this clone with a few counts. Its antigen is not identified. Sorted populations were all over 98% pure. TCRB transcripts that were expressed got sequenced, as all of the isolated RNA had been reverse transcribed. Profiled with immunoSEQ multiplex PCR; TCRdb holds only in-frame clones, not every one. Here the sample spans roughly 180,000 clones, around 7.8% being singletons. The sequence derives from a woman in her thirties or forties with type 1 diabetes. The chain combines TRBV6-5 with TRBJ2-1; D gene uncertain. The sample consisted of central memory CD4+ T cells from blood. CDR3 loop: CASSDPTRSVQFF. The CDR3 DNA reads TGTGCCAGCAGTGACCCGACGCGCAGCGTGCAGTTCTTC.